These 25 T cell receptor beta chains came from one sample sequenced in a study of blood T cell repertoires in COVID-19. Method: immunoSEQ multiplex PCR; TCRdb's copy keeps in-frame clones and lacks some. This repertoire shows about 110,000 clones, 60% to 85% found once; its top ten account for about 1.8%. The sample was peripheral blood. The receptors originated from a woman aged 40 to 50 with acute or convalescent COVID-19.

The chain couples TRBV2 to TRBJ1-5; 12 nucleotides align to TRBD1. The CDR3 has 15 residues. Unmatched junction bases numbered 6, after V lost 8 bases and J lost 4 bases. CDR1 SNHLY and CDR2 FYNNEI come from the germline V gene. The CDR3 region is CASGGTGGINQPQHF. The CDR3 bases are TGTGCCAGCGGGGGGACAGGGGGCATAAATCAGCCCCAGCATTTT.

This chain uses TRBV28 with TRBJ1-2; 8 nucleotides agree with TRBD1. The J segment lost 5 bases and the V segment lost 5 bases, leaving 4 bases of the junction unmatched. Germline V gene sequence: CDR1 MDHEN, CDR2 SYDVKM. CDR3 size: 13 residues. This CDR3 reads CASSTGGRYGYTF. The CDR3 coding sequence is TGTGCCAGCAGTACAGGGGGGAGATATGGCTACACCTTC.

The chain joins TRBV18 to TRBJ1-6; perhaps TRBD1 as D (5 bases). CDR1 is KGHSH, CDR2 LQKENI, per germline. This CDR3 is built from 14 residues. V was clipped by 3 bases and J by 10 bases, with 13 bases between them. The CDR3 here is CASSPELQGSPLHF. CDR3 in DNA: TGTGCCAGCTCACCTGAGCTGCAGGGCTCACCCCTCCACTTT.

This sequence joins TRBV5-1 and TRBJ1-2; D call uncertain. The germline gives CDR1 SGHRS, CDR2 YFSETQ. The CDR3 is made up of 13 amino acids. V gave up 5 bases and J gave up 0 bases, with 8 bases separating them. CDR3 DNA sequence: TGCGCCAGCAGAATCGGAGCTAACTATGGCTACACCTTC. Translated: CASRIGANYGYTF.

The chain has TRBV11-1 and TRBJ2-1; D is possibly TRBD2 (5 bases). The V gene lost 5 bases and the J gene lost 7 bases, with 9 bases spanning the gap. Germline loops: CDR1 SGHAT, CDR2 FQDESV (reference sequence). The length of the CDR3 is 12 residues. CDR3 residues: CASSTLGNEQFF. The CDR3 DNA follows: TGTGCCAGCAGCACACTAGGGAATGAGCAGTTCTTC.

The V call is TRBV6-2 or TRBV6-3, the J call TRBJ2-2; the D is unclear. CDR1 is MNHEY and CDR2 is SVGEGT in the germline V gene. The CDR3 length is 12 residues. V was shortened by 5 bases and J by 5 bases, with 6 bases between the two germline ends. CDR3 DNA: TGTGCCAGCAGTCCGCGGACCGGGGAGCTGTTTTTT. Protein sequence: CASSPRTGELFF.

This chain links TRBV30 with TRBJ1-1; 7 bases map to TRBD1. The germline V gene has CDR1 GTSNPN and CDR2 SVGIG (reference sequence). V was clipped by 7 bases and J by 4 bases; unmatched bases: 9. The CDR3 is 13 residues long. CDR3 coding DNA: TGTGCCTTACCCGCCAGGGGGACCACTGAAGCTTTCTTT. Translated, it gives CALPARGTTEAFF.

V and J are TRBV4-1 and TRBJ2-1, with 7 bases that match TRBD1. Germline CDR1 reads MGHRA; CDR2 reads YSYEKL. This CDR3 contains 13 residues. The junction had 3 bases not matched to a gene; V was cut back by 4 bases and J by 6 bases. The CDR3 protein is CASSPGQLNEQFF. CDR3 sequence (DNA): TGCGCCAGCAGCCCGGGACAGCTCAATGAGCAGTTCTTC.

The DNA of the CDR3 is TGTGCCAGCAGCTTAGGATCTACTAGCGGGGGGAACAATGAGCAGTTCTTC. Translated: CASSLGSTSGGNNEQFF. V is TRBV7-7 and J is TRBJ2-1, with 12 positions matching TRBD2. V dropped 1 base and J dropped 5; count of bases not matched to a gene: 6. The CDR3 totals 17 residues. Germline assignment: CDR1 SSHAT and CDR2 FNYEAQ (reference sequence). Supplemented by reference TRBV7-7 and TRBJ2-1, the full variable domain reads GAGVSQSPRYKVTKRGQDVTLRCDPISSHATLYWYQQALGQGPEFLTYFNYEAQPDKSGLPSDRFSAERPEGSISTLTIQRTEQRDSAMYRCASSLGSTSGGNNEQFFGPGTRLTVL.

This chain uses TRBV30 with TRBJ2-1; 9 bases fit TRBD1. Unmatched junction bases numbered 7, after V lost 3 bases and J lost 4 bases. CDR1 is GTSNPN, CDR2 SVGIG, per germline (reference sequence). The CDR3 covers 15 residues. The CDR3 here is CAWRPGQGPYNEQFF. In DNA, the CDR3 is TGTGCCTGGAGACCGGGACAGGGCCCTTACAATGAGCAGTTCTTC.

The chain links TRBV6-2 or TRBV6-3 to TRBJ2-7, with 10 bases matching TRBD1. The germline gives CDR1 MNHEY, CDR2 SVGEGT. CDR3 length equals 13 residues. V trimming: 5 bases; J trimming: 7 bases; junction bases outside the gene matches: 5. CDR3 in DNA: TGTGCCAGCAGTCGACAGGGGGCAGGGGAGCAGTACTTC. Protein product: CASSRQGAGEQYF.

This clone showed up just once. V gene TRBV28 combines with J gene TRBJ1-2, with TRBD1 matching 7 bases. The junction had 4 bases not matched to a gene; V was cut back by 5 bases and J by 4 bases. The CDR3 has 13 residues. Germline V gene lookup returns CDR1 MDHEN and CDR2 SYDVKM. CDR3 region: CASSTGVGYGYTF. As DNA, the CDR3 is TGTGCCAGCAGTACAGGGGTGGGCTATGGCTACACCTTC.

In DNA, the CDR3 is TGTGCCAGCAGCAAAGTACAACAGGGGGGAACTGAAGCTTTCTTT. Translated, it gives CASSKVQQGGTEAFF. This chain connects TRBV11-1 to TRBJ1-1, with 8 bases fitting TRBD1. Germline assignment: CDR1 SGHAT and CDR2 FQDESV (reference sequence). CDR3 length: 15 amino acids. V lost 5 bases and J lost 5; bases outside the gene matches: 10.

V and J are TRBV19 and TRBJ1-5; 7 bases fit TRBD1. V lost 7 bases, J lost 6 bases, and 12 bases stayed unmatched. Germline V lookup: CDR1 LNHDA, CDR2 SQIVND (reference sequence). The CDR3 loop spans 15 amino acids. The CDR3 is CASTRGEAGGQPQHF. CDR3 nucleotide sequence: TGTGCCAGTACTCGGGGTGAGGCAGGGGGTCAGCCCCAGCATTTT.

This clone was seen at least ten times. The chain couples TRBV7-2 to TRBJ2-5, with D hard to call. V lost 2 bases and J 9 bases, leaving 13 bases between the germline ends. Germline CDR1 is SGHTA and CDR2 is FQGNSA. The CDR3 contains 13 residues. The CDR3: CASSLNEQRAQYF. CDR3 in DNA: TGTGCCAGCAGCTTAAACGAGCAGCGAGCCCAGTACTTC. Together with reference TRBV7-2 and TRBJ2-5, the CDR3 gives the full variable domain: GAGVSQSPSNKVTEKGKDVELRCDPISGHTALYWYRQSLGQGLEFLIYFQGNSAPDKSGLPSDRFSAERTGGSVSTLTIQRTQQEDSAVYLCASSLNEQRAQYFGPGTRLLVL.

V usage is TRBV4-1 and J usage is TRBJ2-2, with D unclear. Germline V gene sequence: CDR1 MGHRA, CDR2 YSYEKL. V lost 1 base and J lost 3, with 9 bases in between. The CDR3 consists of 15 residues. As DNA, the CDR3 is TGCGCCAGCAGCCAAGGTTCTAGTTACACCGGGGAGCTGTTTTTT. Translated: CASSQGSSYTGELFF.

The chain links TRBV2 to TRBJ2-2; D gene ambiguous. The V gene's germline CDR1 is SNHLY and CDR2 FYNNEI. Trimming pared 2 bases from V and 1 base from J, leaving 2 bases between. The CDR3 consists of 13 residues. CDR3 amino acids: CASSEQNTGELFF. The DNA for the CDR3 is TGTGCCAGCAGTGAACAGAACACCGGGGAGCTGTTTTTT. Full variable domain (rest looked up from reference TRBV2 and TRBJ2-2): EPEVTQTPSHQVTQMGQEVILRCVPISNHLYFYWYRQILGQKVEFLVSFYNNEISEKSEIFDDQFSVERPDGSNFTLKIRSTKLEDSAMYFCASSEQNTGELFFGEGSRLTVL.

This chain links TRBV11-1 with TRBJ1-2; 7 bases are shared with TRBD1. J lost 6 bases, V lost 3 bases, and 4 bases had no gene match. Germline CDR1 reads SGHAT; CDR2 reads FQDESV (reference sequence). CDR3 length: 13 residues. The CDR3 reads CASSFEQGNGYTF. DNA for the CDR3: TGTGCCAGCAGCTTTGAACAGGGGAATGGCTACACCTTC.

J is TRBJ1-1 and V is TRBV30, with 8 positions matching TRBD1. Germline assignment: CDR1 GTSNPN and CDR2 SVGIG (reference sequence). Germline trimming cut 4 bases from V and 4 bases from J; bases unmatched to any gene: 8. This CDR3 contains 14 residues. This CDR3 reads CAWTKQGVGTEAFF. The CDR3 nucleotides are TGTGCCTGGACTAAACAGGGGGTCGGCACTGAAGCTTTCTTT.

The V and J genes are TRBV28 and TRBJ1-5; 7 nucleotides align to TRBD1. The CDR3 is 15 residues long. Germline V CDR1 and CDR2: MDHEN, SYDVKM. Germline trimming cut 8 bases from V and 5 bases from J; bases unmatched to any gene: 12. The CDR3 loop is CASVDEQGRYQPQHF. The CDR3 DNA sequence: TGTGCCAGCGTTGACGAACAGGGGAGGTATCAGCCCCAGCATTTT.

The rearrangement joins TRBV6-2 or TRBV6-3 to TRBJ1-6; D call uncertain. Germline V CDR1 and CDR2: MNHEY, SVGEGT. V lost 2 bases and J 8 bases, leaving 13 bases between the germline ends. This CDR3 has 15 amino acids. CDR3 coding DNA: TGTGCCAGCAGTTACCCCGGCAGGTTTGATTCACCCCTCCACTTT. Its protein is CASSYPGRFDSPLHF.

This clone showed up just once. The chain uses TRBV2 and TRBJ2-5, with 9 bases fitting TRBD2. Germline V gives CDR1 SNHLY, CDR2 FYNNEI. With 1 base clipped from V and 7 bases from J, the junction kept 7 bases outside the gene matches. This CDR3 is built from 15 residues. The CDR3 loop is CASSEGSGGLGTQYF. Here the CDR3 DNA reads TGTGCCAGCAGTGAAGGTAGCGGGGGCCTGGGGACCCAGTACTTC.

This clone came up many times. The chain uses TRBV19 and TRBJ1-1; D remains unclear. The V end lost 4 bases, the J end lost 6 bases, and 12 bases lay between the germline ends. The V gene's germline CDR1 is LNHDA and CDR2 SQIVND (reference sequence). This CDR3 has 13 amino acids. The CDR3 here is CASSSYSFAEAFF. The CDR3, as DNA: TGTGCCAGTAGTAGTTATAGCTTCGCTGAAGCTTTCTTT. Full variable domain (remainder filled in from reference TRBV19 and TRBJ1-1): DGGITQSPKYLFRKEGQNVTLSCEQNLNHDAMYWYRQDPGQGLRLIYYSQIVNDFQKGDIAEGYSVSREKKESFPLTVTSAQKNPTAFYLCASSSYSFAEAFFGQGTRLTVV.

This chain links TRBV4-3 with TRBJ2-7; perhaps TRBD2 as D (5 bases). With 1 base removed from V and 0 bases from J, the gap between germline ends came to 16 bases. The CDR3 is 17 amino acids. The V gene's germline CDR1 is LGHNA and CDR2 YSLEER. The CDR3: CASSQGRRTPSSYEQYF. The DNA for the CDR3 is TGCGCCAGCAGCCAAGGTCGGAGGACGCCCAGCTCCTACGAGCAGTACTTC.

The genes are TRBV6-5 and TRBJ1-1; D uncertain. Deletions cut 8 bases from V and 0 bases from J, with 10 bases between. CDR3 length: 13 residues. Germline-derived CDR1 and CDR2 are MNHEY and SVGAGI. The CDR3 nucleotides read TGTGCCAGCGAGGTAGAATTGAACACTGAAGCTTTCTTT. Protein product: CASEVELNTEAFF.